Sequencing of this TCR beta chain was carried out in a study of blood T cell repertoires in COVID-19. Study overall: Whether acute or convalescent, the COVID-19 samples came from the United States, Italy and Spain.

Profiling relied on immunoSEQ multiplex PCR, and the TCRdb table lists in-frame clones only, not all of them. This table has some 260,000 clones, almost 90% appearing once. The CDR3 contains 16 residues. CDR1 and CDR2 from the germline V gene are LGHDT and YNNKEL (reference sequence). After removal of 3 bases from V and 4 bases from J, the junction contained 5 bases not matched to a gene. The specimen sequenced was peripheral blood. V is TRBV3-1 (or the pseudogene TRBV3-2) and J is TRBJ1-6; 8 bases line up with TRBD1. This receptor was obtained from an elderly man with acute or convalescent COVID-19. In nucleotides, the CDR3 is TGTGCCAGCAGCCACCGTGGGACAGGATATAATTCACCCCTCCACTTT. Encoded protein: CASSHRGTGYNSPLHF.